Below, 9 T cell receptor beta chains from the same sample are listed, as sequenced in a study of OX40 agonist ivuxolimab in advanced cancers. TCRdb keeps only in-frame clones here, not all; method: immunoSEQ multiplex PCR. Here the sample spans about 43,000 clones, approximately 90% being singletons. The source was CD4+ or CD8+ T cells sorted from blood, collected in a trial of the OX40 agonist ivuxolimab. These receptors were obtained from an adult with an advanced solid tumor such as melanoma, head and neck, liver or kidney cancer.

The chain joins TRBV25-1 to TRBJ2-3; no definite D call. CDR3 size: 13 residues. Germline CDR1 is MGHDK and CDR2 is SYGVNS. V was clipped by 2 bases and J by 4 bases, with 7 bases between them. CDR3 in amino acids: CASSEEPSDTQYF. Here the CDR3 DNA reads TGTGCCAGCAGTGAAGAGCCCTCAGATACGCAGTATTTT.

This clone showed up just once. The chain links TRBV13 to TRBJ2-7, with 10 bases lining up with TRBD1. The length of the CDR3 is 15 residues. Germline CDR1 and CDR2: PRHDT and FYEKMQ (reference sequence). Unmatched junction bases numbered 7, after V lost 5 bases and J lost 3 bases. The chain's CDR3 is CASSTRDRGGYEQYF. The CDR3 bases are TGTGCCAGCAGCACCCGGGACAGGGGCGGCTACGAGCAGTACTTC.

This clone was observed a single time. J is TRBJ2-1 and V is TRBV7-3; 13 bases are shared with TRBD2. The CDR3 covers 16 residues. J lost 8 bases, V lost 5 bases, and 9 bases had no gene match. CDR1 and CDR2 (germline): SGHTA, FQGTGA. The DNA for the CDR3 is TGTGCCAGCAGCATTGGACTAGCGGGAGCTGGCTATGAGCAGTTCTTC. Translated: CASSIGLAGAGYEQFF.

The rearrangement links TRBV28 to TRBJ1-5, with a weak D call TRBD1 (5 bases). CDR3 length: 15 residues. The germline gives CDR1 MDHEN, CDR2 SYDVKM. V dropped 5 bases and J dropped 0 bases, with 11 bases sitting between them. CDR3: CASSARQYSNQPQHF. In nucleotides, the CDR3 is TGTGCCAGCAGTGCCAGACAGTATAGCAATCAGCCCCAGCATTTT.

The chain carries TRBV7-6 and TRBJ1-5, with D unresolved. From germline, CDR1 is SGHVS and CDR2 FNYEAQ. This CDR3 contains 17 residues. Trimming left V 5 bases short and J 3 bases short, with 20 bases between. The CDR3 region is CASSAGSPTVANQPQHF. CDR3 coding DNA: TGTGCCAGCAGCGCGGGATCACCGACGGTTGCCAATCAGCCCCAGCATTTT.

This chain uses TRBV27 with TRBJ1-4; 9 bases match TRBD1. CDR3 length equals 14 residues. V trimming: 2 bases; J trimming: 6 bases; junction bases outside the gene matches: 1. Germline assignment: CDR1 MNHEY and CDR2 SMNVEV (reference sequence). The CDR3 loop reads CASSLGTGYEKLFF. In DNA form, the CDR3 reads TGTGCCAGCAGTTTAGGGACAGGGTATGAAAAACTGTTTTTT.

As regards this clone: Other DNA variants within this sample encode the same CDR3. The J gene is TRBJ1-1, the V gene TRBV6-4; D gene uncertain. The CDR3 has 13 residues. In germline, CDR1 is MRHNA, CDR2 SNTAGT. Trimming took 3 bases from V and 1 from J, leaving 6 bases between them. CDR3 in DNA: TGTGCCAGCAGTGAAATTCCGAACACTGAAGCTTTCTTT. Translated, it gives CASSEIPNTEAFF.

This chain connects TRBV6-5 to TRBJ2-7; tentatively, D is TRBD1 (5 bases). Trimming removed 6 bases at V and 4 bases at J, with 19 bases between. Germline assignment: CDR1 MNHEY and CDR2 SVGAGI. The CDR3 loop spans 15 amino acids. The CDR3 region has the DNA TGTGCCAGCAGCGTCCAGGGCTTTGCGGCATACGAGCAGTACTTC. Translation: CASSVQGFAAYEQYF.

The V call is TRBV27, the J call TRBJ2-2; the D gene is possibly TRBD2 (5 bases). CDR3 size: 14 residues. Trimming took off 9 bases at V and 1 base at J, with 12 bases between the two ends. Germline V gene lookup returns CDR1 MNHEY and CDR2 SMNVEV (reference sequence). CDR3 region: CASEAVQNTGELFF. CDR3 bases: TGTGCCAGTGAAGCGGTCCAGAACACCGGGGAGCTGTTTTTT.